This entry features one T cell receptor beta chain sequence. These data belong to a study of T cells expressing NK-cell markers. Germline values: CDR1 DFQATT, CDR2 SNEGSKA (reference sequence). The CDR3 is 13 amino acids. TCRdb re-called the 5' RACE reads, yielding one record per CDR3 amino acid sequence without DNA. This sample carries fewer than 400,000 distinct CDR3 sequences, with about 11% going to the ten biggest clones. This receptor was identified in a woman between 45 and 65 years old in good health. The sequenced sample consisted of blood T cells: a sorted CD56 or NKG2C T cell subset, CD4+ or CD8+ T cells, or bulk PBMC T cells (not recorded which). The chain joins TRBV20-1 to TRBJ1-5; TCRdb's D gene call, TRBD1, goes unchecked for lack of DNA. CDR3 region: CSAREGGGQPQHF.